The 9 T cell receptor beta chains presented below share a single source sample, sequenced in a study of regulatory T cells in long-lasting Graves disease. Indicated time point: newly diagnosed GD, antithyroid drugs for less than 3 months. PBMC-extracted RNA yielded the TCR library. CDR3-region Arm-PCR and iRepertoire HTBI primers produced the TCR beta libraries. TCRdb ran MiXCR on the multiplex PCR reads and lists one entry per CDR3 protein. The data contain hundreds of thousands of distinct CDR3 sequences, around 17% of them singletons. These records were also assigned to another study, of T cells in Graves' hyperthyroidism and ophthalmopathy.

The input for sequencing was peripheral blood mononuclear cells (PBMCs), taken at new diagnosis, from a patient treated with antithyroid drugs. Every receptor here comes from a woman in her thirties with Graves disease.

This clonotype showed up many times. This chain connects TRBV12-3 or TRBV12-4 to TRBJ1-5; D call uncertain. This CDR3 contains 15 residues. V lost 2 bases and J lost 7, with 15 bases in between. The CDR3 DNA is TGTGCCAGCAGTTTACGGACGGTAGGAGGACAGCCCCAGCATTTT. Residues: CASSLRTVGGQPQHF.

The chain uses TRBV6-1 and TRBJ1-2; no definite D call. The CDR3 is 10 amino acids. With 5 bases removed from V and 11 bases from J, the gap between germline ends came to 9 bases. Germline values: CDR1 MNHNS, CDR2 SASEGT. The CDR3 DNA reads TGTGCCAGCAGTCGCGTTAGGTACACCTTC. Its protein product is CASSRVRYTF.

This clonotype turned up a few times. This rearrangement joins TRBV5-1 to TRBJ2-5, with D possibly TRBD1 on 6 matching bases. Germline loops: CDR1 SGHRS, CDR2 YFSETQ. Deletions cut 4 bases from V and 0 bases from J, with 13 bases between. The CDR3 contains 15 residues. The DNA of the CDR3 is TGCGCCAGCAGCCCCGGACAGAAGTACCAAGAGACCCAGTACTTC. The encoded protein is CASSPGQKYQETQYF.

This clonotype was seen a few times. The V call is TRBV20-1, the J call TRBJ2-3; D may be TRBD1 (6 bases). Trimming cost V 6 bases and J 5 bases, with 21 bases left between them. Germline CDR1 reads DFQATT; CDR2 reads SNEGSKA (reference sequence). This CDR3 is built from 15 residues. The CDR3 sequence is CSAPRAEGGEDTQYF. Here the CDR3 DNA reads TGCAGTGCCCCTCGAGCGGAAGGGGGAGAAGATACGCAGTATTTT.

In this sample, this clonotype turned up many times. The gene calls are TRBV29-1 and TRBJ1-1; the D gene is possibly TRBD1 (6 bases). Trimming shortened V by 6 bases and J by 3 bases, and 14 bases separated the two germline ends. Germline CDR1 SQVTM, CDR2 ANQGSEA. This CDR3 is built from 13 residues. CDR3 in DNA: TGCAGCGTAGGACAGAGATCATACACTGAAGCTTTCTTT. Translation: CSVGQRSYTEAFF.

The J gene is TRBJ1-5, the V gene TRBV5-5; 7 bases are a match to TRBD1. With V trimmed by 2 bases and J by 7 bases, 12 bases remained unmatched. The germline CDR1 and CDR2 sequences are SGHKS and YYEKEE (reference sequence). The CDR3 spans 16 residues. The CDR3 DNA reads TGTGCCAGCAGCTTCGACCCAACAGGGGTTCGGCAGCCCCAGCATTTT. Its protein is CASSFDPTGVRQPQHF.

This clonotype was recorded many times. The V and J genes are TRBV7-2 and TRBJ1-3; D unresolved. V was clipped by 5 bases and J by 0 bases, with 8 bases between them. The CDR3 extends over 14 amino acids. Germline V gene data show CDR1 as SGHTA and CDR2 as FQGNSA. CDR3 amino acids: CASSPDHSGNTIYF. CDR3 DNA sequence: TGTGCCAGCAGCCCCGATCACTCTGGAAACACCATATATTTT.

In this sample, this clonotype turned up many times. The chain links TRBV28 to TRBJ1-2; no definite D call. V dropped 3 bases and J dropped 4 bases, with 9 bases sitting between them. CDR1 and CDR2 (germline): MDHEN, SYDVKM. The CDR3 sequence is 13 residues long. This CDR3 is CASSLTVSYGYTF. As DNA, the CDR3 is TGTGCCAGCAGTTTGACCGTTAGCTATGGCTACACCTTC.

This clonotype was counted a few times. This chain connects TRBV5-1 to TRBJ1-2; D gene ambiguous. Germline CDR1 reads SGHRS; CDR2 reads YFSETQ. The V gene lost 0 bases and the J gene lost 11 bases, with 11 bases spanning the gap. The CDR3 is 12 residues long. The CDR3 loop is CASSLASGPYTF. The CDR3 DNA follows: TGCGCCAGCAGCTTGGCCTCGGGCCCGTACACCTTC. Using reference TRBV5-1 and TRBJ1-2 for the parts outside the CDR3, the full variable domain is KAGVTQTPRYLIKTRGQQVTLSCSPISGHRSVSWYQQTPGQGLQFLFEYFSETQRNKGNFPGRFSGRQFSNSRSEMNVSTLELGDSALYLCASSLASGPYTFGSGTRLTVV.